This T cell receptor (beta chain) emerged from a study of identical twins' blood T cells. The overall study: About 6 alpha and about 6 beta libraries together yielded 45 million to 65 million reads.

TCRdb fed the 5' RACE reads into MiXCR, producing one record per CDR3 protein. The data hold 350,000 to 400,000 distinct CDR3 sequences, with roughly 28% observed a single time. A note on this clonotype: Antigen: not known.

Whole-study findings and limits: Top TCRbeta clonotypes were shared more with twin than unrelated donors. Shared CDR3 clonotype counts tracked mainly the product of cloneset sizes.

Likely shared infections and vaccines: all three twin pairs were reared together. This sequence was found in a woman aged 18 to 55 in good health. The specimen was PBMCs.

The CDR3 region is CASSGTGGNTGELFF. The CDR3 coding sequence is TGTGCCAGCAGCGGAACAGGGGGGAACACCGGGGAGCTGTTTTTT. The chain employs TRBV6-4 and TRBJ2-2, with 8 bases identical to TRBD1. The CDR3 runs 15 residues. The junction had 4 bases not matched to a gene; V was cut back by 6 bases and J by 1 base. Germline CDR1 MRHNA, CDR2 SNTAGT.